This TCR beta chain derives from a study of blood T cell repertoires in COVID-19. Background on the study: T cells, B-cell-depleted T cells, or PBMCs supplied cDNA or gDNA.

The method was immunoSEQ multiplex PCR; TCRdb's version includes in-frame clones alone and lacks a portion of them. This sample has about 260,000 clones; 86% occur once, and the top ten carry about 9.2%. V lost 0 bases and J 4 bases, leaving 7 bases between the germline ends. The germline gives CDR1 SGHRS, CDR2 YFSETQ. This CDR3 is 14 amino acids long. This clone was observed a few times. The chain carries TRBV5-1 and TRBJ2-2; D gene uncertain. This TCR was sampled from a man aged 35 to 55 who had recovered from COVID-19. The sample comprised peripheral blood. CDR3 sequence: CASSLALGTGELFF. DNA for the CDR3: TGCGCCAGCAGCTTGGCCCTAGGCACCGGGGAGCTGTTTTTT. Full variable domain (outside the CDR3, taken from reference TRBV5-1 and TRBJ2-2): KAGVTQTPRYLIKTRGQQVTLSCSPISGHRSVSWYQQTPGQGLQFLFEYFSETQRNKGNFPGRFSGRQFSNSRSEMNVSTLELGDSALYLCASSLALGTGELFFGEGSRLTVL.